These T cell receptor beta chains were read from a single sample in a study of blood T cell repertoires in COVID-19. Libraries were prepared by immunoSEQ multiplex PCR; TCRdb keeps only in-frame clonotypes and omits some of them. This table has 200,000 to 300,000 clones, about nine tenths appearing once. Sequences were obtained from peripheral blood. Receptor source: a man aged 60-69 years with acute or convalescent COVID-19. Each CDR3 is given with its conserved first and last residue. Each record gives: V gene, clone size, CDR3 length, CDR3 protein. Clone size is not always given. Where it is, it says once, few, many or a class for expanded clones.

TRBV29-1,.,16,CSVELGTGGEAGELFF
TRBV29-1,.,12,CSVEHGGGASVF
TRBV19,.,23,CASSRTGIMAGRGPAANTGELFF
TRBV5-4,.,16,CASSKEGRATNEKLFF
TRBV6-5,.,14,CASSLDSPTYEQYF
TRBV19,.,14,CASSIRGIQETQYF
TRBV21-1,.,13,CASSKGFREAQHF
TRBV6-5,.,15,CASRGAGGNSYEQYF
TRBV14,.,13,CASREGGPGEQYF
TRBV28,.,13,CASRGTGRDEQYF
TRBV4-1,.,20,CASTLTGQDQKSSYNSPLHF
TRBV5-4,.,15,CASSPSSGRSLEQYF
TRBV11-3,.,14,CASSLGGEDYGYTF
TRBV5-1,.,13,CASRTNPNNEQFF
TRBV7-9,.,18,CASSLGPPTGSNWDTQYF
TRBV7-6,.,15,CASSLALWRDETQYF
TRBV7-8,once,15,CASSLVPRYAHEQYF
TRBV5-1,.,15,CASSFKIAGGNEQFF
TRBV5-4,few,16,CASSHPGGTPGNTIYF
TRBV16,.,15,CASSQWINVGDEQFF
TRBV27,.,13,CASSPDRGYEQYF
TRBV28,.,15,CASSPWVRQGLEQYF
TRBV11-2,.,17,CASSVGDRFLRQETQYF
TRBV5-1,.,14,CASIRDGVTGELFF
TRBV24-1,.,17,CATSEGSIGTANYGYTF
TRBV29-1,once,14,CSVVISGRVREQYF
TRBV19,.,13,CATEGQGTDTQYF
TRBV19,.,14,CASSDRGVLETQYF
TRBV15,.,14,CATSTTRGVFGYTF
TRBV19,.,15,CASSIKGAEAYGYTF
TRBV19,.,12,CASSIAGQPQHF
TRBV6-1,.,16,CASSAYPGNSGNTIYF
TRBV19,.,15,CASSSQGARDSPLHF
TRBV13,.,14,CASSQRQGNTEAFF
TRBV7-9,.,15,CASSPSDTGAETQYF
TRBV6-5,.,13,CASRRRDKETQYF
TRBV5-1,.,16,CASSSLTGRAGETQYF
TRBV5-1,.,13,CASSLQGLETQYF
TRBV30,.,14,CACDAARGGEKLFF
TRBV28,.,12,CASEGSWNEQFF
TRBV19,.,15,CASSIDTGGPNPQHF
TRBV10-3,.,15,CAISTRTGGGDGYTF
TRBV27,.,18,CASSRSGGGGRAYNEQFF
TRBV2,.,14,CASSAQGGGSPLHF
TRBV7-2,.,15,CASSPRDSLNQPQHF
TRBV6-2/TRBV6-3,.,15,CASSPGQTYNSPLHF
TRBV3-1/TRBV3-2,.,13,CASSQEGRGGYTF
TRBV14,.,14,CASSPRQGRTEAFF
TRBV7-6,.,16,CASSSFGTGNQETQYF
TRBV6-2/TRBV6-3,.,11,CASSSLYEQYF
TRBV5-1,.,15,CASSLTGSLNQPQHF
TRBV18,.,13,CASSPEWNSPLHF
TRBV7-9,.,15,CASSLPTGLNTEAFF
TRBV6-5,once,14,CASSPGRGGEKLFF
TRBV30,once,11,CAWSVEFEQYF